The rows below give T cell receptor beta chains drawn from one sample of a study of cytomegalovirus exposure and HLA in healthy donors. TCRdb keeps only in-frame clones here, not all; method: immunoSEQ multiplex PCR. The profile covers around 180,000 clones, with approximately 80% appearing a single time and roughly 7% taken by the ten largest. Sequenced sample: PBMCs. The receptors were gathered from a man younger than 35 in good health and CMV-seropositive. CDR3s include the opening cysteine and the closing phenylalanine or tryptophan. D genes are given only for firm matches. Size values are once, few and many counts, or a class for expanded clones, and some rows have none.

>TRBV30|TRBD2|TRBJ2-7|NA
CAWGAGVGEQYF
TGTGCCTGGGGGGCGGGAGTAGGGGAGCAGTACTTC
>TRBV25-1|TRBD2|TRBJ2-3|NA
CASGVSVERDPAGTQYF
TGTGCCAGCGGAGTAAGTGTGGAGCGGGACCCTGCGGGTACGCAGTATTTT
>TRBV7-9|TRBD1|TRBJ1-1|NA
CASSSQGGGTEAFF
TGTGCCAGCAGCTCTCAGGGGGGAGGCACTGAAGCTTTCTTT
>TRBV6-4|TRBD1|TRBJ1-5|NA
CASSDQQGFDQPQHF
TGTGCCAGCAGTGACCAACAGGGGTTTGATCAGCCCCAGCATTTT
>TRBV6-5|NA|TRBJ2-7|NA
CAVTGAYEQYF
TGTGCCGTGACCGGGGCCTACGAGCAGTACTTC
>TRBV2|NA|TRBJ2-7|NA
CASSEGGTYEQYF
TGTGCCAGCAGTGAGGGGGGAACCTACGAGCAGTACTTC
>TRBV5-6|NA|TRBJ1-5|NA
CASSLAGGNQPQHF
TGTGCCAGCAGCTTGGCCGGGGGGAATCAGCCCCAGCATTTT
>TRBV2|TRBD2|TRBJ2-1|NA
CASREREGQGEQFF
TGTGCCTCCAGAGAGCGGGAGGGCCAGGGTGAGCAGTTCTTC
>TRBV7-2|NA|TRBJ1-2|NA
CASSIDSLTETF
TGTGCCAGCAGCATAGACTCTCTTACTGAGACCTTC
>TRBV27|NA|TRBJ2-1|NA
CASSNLESRNEQFF
TGTGCCAGCAGCAACCTAGAGAGCCGCAATGAGCAGTTCTTC
>TRBV2|TRBD1|TRBJ1-1|NA
CARVTKSGGEAFF
TGTGCCAGAGTGACCAAGTCAGGGGGTGAAGCTTTCTTT
>TRBV19|NA|TRBJ2-5|NA
CASSPRGETQYF
TGTGCCAGTAGTCCCCGCGGAGAGACCCAGTACTTC
>TRBV7-3|TRBD2|TRBJ2-7|NA
CASSSLAGGEQYF
TGTGCCAGCAGCTCGCTAGCGGGAGGCGAGCAGTACTTC
>TRBV7-9|NA|TRBJ1-2|NA
CASSLVRGYTF
TGTGCCAGCAGCTTAGTCAGGGGCTACACCTTC
>TRBV7-8|NA|TRBJ2-7|NA
CASSSVNPLRNEQYF
TGTGCCAGCAGCTCGGTAAACCCCCTACGAAACGAGCAGTACTTC
>TRBV5-6|NA|TRBJ2-1|NA
CASSLGAGGLAYNEQFF
TGTGCCAGCAGCTTGGGAGCCGGGGGGCTTGCTTACAATGAGCAGTTCTTC
>TRBV28|TRBD1|TRBJ2-2|NA
CASSPGTGGGTGELFF
TGTGCCAGCAGCCCTGGGACAGGGGGGGGTACCGGGGAGCTGTTTTTT
>TRBV18|NA|TRBJ2-7|once
CASSGLYEQYF
TGTGCCAGCTCAGGCCTCTACGAGCAGTACTTC
>TRBV30|NA|TRBJ1-5|few
CAWSVQGGQPQHF
TGTGCCTGGAGCGTGCAGGGAGGTCAGCCCCAGCATTTT
>TRBV27|NA|TRBJ1-2|few
CASSFSGSIYGYTF
TGTGCCAGCAGTTTTTCCGGGAGCATCTATGGCTACACCTTC
>TRBV5-6|TRBD1|TRBJ2-6|NA
CASSLAGGQGLSGANVLTF
TGTGCCAGCAGCTTGGCCGGTGGACAGGGTCTTTCTGGGGCCAACGTCCTGACTTTC
>TRBV30|TRBD1|TRBJ2-7|NA
CAFDRAPYEQYF
TGTGCCTTTGACAGGGCCCCCTACGAGCAGTACTTC
>TRBV5-5|NA|TRBJ2-7|NA
CASSLEGGSYEQYF
TGTGCCAGCAGCTTGGAAGGGGGCTCCTACGAGCAGTACTTC
>TRBV7-8|TRBD1|TRBJ1-2|few
CASSLVGQGYNGYTF
TGTGCCAGCAGCTTAGTGGGACAGGGATATAATGGCTACACCTTC
>TRBV20-1|TRBD2|TRBJ2-7|NA
CSASSGGEQYF
TGCAGTGCTTCCTCCGGGGGGGAGCAGTACTTC
>TRBV9|TRBD2|TRBJ2-1|NA
CASSVRGTSGSEQFF
TGTGCCAGCAGCGTAAGGGGGACTAGCGGATCTGAGCAGTTCTTC
>TRBV5-3|TRBD2|TRBJ2-3|NA
CARRKDGLADGKDTQYF
TGTGCCAGAAGGAAGGACGGACTAGCGGATGGAAAAGATACGCAGTATTTT
>TRBV19|NA|TRBJ1-4|NA
CASSGSSQAEKLFF
TGTGCCAGTAGCGGGTCCTCGCAAGCCGAAAAACTGTTTTTT
>TRBV6-1|TRBD1|TRBJ2-6|NA
CASSATGAGANVLTF
TGTGCCAGCAGCGCCACAGGGGCTGGGGCCAACGTCCTGACTTTC
>TRBV28|TRBD1|TRBJ1-1|once
CASSPPRQGGTEAFF
TGTGCCAGCAGTCCCCCCCGACAGGGTGGCACTGAAGCTTTCTTT
>TRBV18|NA|TRBJ2-7|NA
CASSPVGGYEQYF
TGTGCCAGCTCACCAGTAGGGGGCTACGAGCAGTACTTC
>TRBV7-8|TRBD1|TRBJ2-1|NA
CASSLSGGTYNEQFF
TGTGCCAGCAGCTTGTCAGGGGGCACGTACAATGAGCAGTTCTTC
>TRBV7-9|NA|TRBJ1-4|NA
CASSGEAEKLFF
TGTGCCAGCAGCGGCGAGGCTGAAAAACTGTTTTTT
>TRBV30|NA|TRBJ1-5|once
CASQSSGDQPQHF
TGTGCCTCCCAAAGCTCAGGGGATCAGCCCCAGCATTTT
>TRBV5-4|NA|TRBJ1-4|NA
CASSSERNEKLFF
TGTGCCAGCAGCTCCGAGAGAAATGAAAAACTGTTTTTT
>TRBV6-5|NA|TRBJ2-5|NA
CASSYSGAPEETQYF
TGTGCCAGCAGTTACTCGGGGGCCCCTGAAGAGACCCAGTACTTC
>TRBV7-2|NA|TRBJ2-2|NA
CASSFSGGELFF
TGTGCCAGCAGCTTTTCCGGGGGGGAGCTGTTTTTT
>TRBV9|TRBD2|TRBJ2-5|NA
CASSLEGGRGVETQYF
TGTGCCAGCAGCCTAGAGGGCGGGAGAGGAGTAGAGACCCAGTACTTC
>TRBV5-5|TRBD1|TRBJ2-7|NA
CASSTWTGSYEQYF
TGTGCCAGCAGCACCTGGACAGGTTCCTACGAGCAGTACTTC
>TRBV4-1|NA|TRBJ2-2|NA
CASSQSGNTGELFF
TGCGCCAGCAGCCAGAGCGGGAACACCGGGGAGCTGTTTTTT